The clone carrying this T cell receptor beta chain was detected a few times. The source of the sample is a study of Graves' ophthalmopathy and Graves' hyperthyroidism. Amplification of TCR beta CDR3 regions used RNA transcripts. RT-PCR with HTBI primers came first, then second-round multiplex PCR. TCRdb redid the calling of the multiplex PCR reads with MiXCR, one entry per CDR3 protein. The sample includes 350,000 to 400,000 distinct CDR3 sequences, around 16% seen only once; the top ten take about 1.6%. Donors with ophthalmopathy: moderate-to-severe activity, CAS ≥3, NOSPECS ≥4, duration under 3 months. The PBMCs used were ones drawn from 9.5 to 10 ml of fresh peripheral blood. Germline lookup yields CDR1 SGHVS and CDR2 FQNEAQ. The CDR3 spans 12 residues. The ends were cut back, 1 base at V and 14 bases at J, with 9 bases in the middle.

The chain recombines TRBV7-8 with TRBJ1-6; D is unresolved. The sequence derives from a woman in her late teens or twenties with Graves' ophthalmopathy. Sequenced: peripheral blood. The CDR3 reads CASSLELQALHF. As DNA, the CDR3 is TGTGCCAGCAGCTTAGAACTTCAGGCCCTCCACTTT.